The 10 T cell receptor beta chains presented below share a single source sample, sequenced in a study of low-dose radiotherapy and immunotherapy resistance in tumors. Primers targeting TRAV and TRBV primed first-strand cDNA, covering alpha and beta chains. TCRs were put through 15 to 25 PCR cycles of amplification with Phusion. A constant-region primer and the V-primer adapter served as the primer pair. Each CDR3 protein gets one entry after TCRdb re-called the reads with MiXCR. The sample carries approximately 100,000 distinct CDR3 sequences, roughly 20% recorded once. Noted time point: after trial treatment. Treatment here: LDRT plus nivolumab, ipilimumab, low-dose cyclophosphamide and aspirin (RACIN trial). The source was PBMCs, collected after low-dose radiotherapy plus immunotherapy. The receptors were gathered from a male donor with prostate cancer.

Many counts were recorded for this clonotype. The chain links TRBV24-1 to TRBJ2-3; D is ambiguous. Trimming left V 4 bases short and J 7 bases short, with 17 bases between. The CDR3 length is 15 residues. The germline V gene encodes CDR1 KGHDR and CDR2 SFDVKD. CDR3 DNA: TGTGCCACCAGTGACTCCACGGCAGAGGTTTATACGCAGTATTTT. Protein: CATSDSTAEVYTQYF.

This clonotype came up many times. V is TRBV20-1 and J is TRBJ2-1; perhaps TRBD1 as D (5 bases). The V end lost 0 bases, the J end lost 0 bases, and 9 bases lay between the germline ends. This CDR3 is built from 15 residues. CDR1 DFQATT and CDR2 SNEGSKA come from the germline V gene (reference sequence). The CDR3 sequence: CSARDDRGSYNEQFF. The CDR3 DNA is TGCAGTGCTAGAGACGACAGAGGCTCCTACAATGAGCAGTTCTTC.

This clonotype was counted many times. This chain connects TRBV12-3 or TRBV12-4 to TRBJ2-5; 7 nucleotides line up with TRBD1. Trimming took 4 bases from V and 5 from J; bases not matched to a gene: 7. The CDR3 length is 14 residues. CDR3 sequence reads: CASSSTGEGETQYF. CDR3 nucleotide sequence: TGTGCCAGCAGTTCAACAGGGGAAGGGGAGACCCAGTACTTC.

Ten or more counts support this clonotype. The genes are TRBV13 and TRBJ2-7; D assignment may be TRBD1 or TRBD2 (5 bases each). The CDR3 loop spans 14 amino acids. CDR1 is PRHDT, CDR2 FYEKMQ, per germline (reference sequence). V was shortened by 5 bases and J by 3 bases, with 14 bases between the two germline ends. The CDR3 DNA reads as TGTGCCAGCAGCCAGCCGGGACGCAACTACGAGCAGTACTTC. Translated, it gives CASSQPGRNYEQYF.

In the case of this clonotype: It is unclear where the CDR3 begins or ends on the DNA, so no DNA is shown, and the CDR3 is as TCRdb lists it. The V gene is TRBV6-6, the J gene TRBJ2-2; the D segment call TRBD1 is taken from the table without a DNA check. The CDR3 contains 14 residues when both ends are counted. CDR1 and CDR2 from the germline V gene are MNHNY and SVGAGI (reference sequence). The CDR3 loop is CASSPPGGGELFFF.

As for this clonotype: With only one base between it and a far larger clone, this is likely a read error. The V call is TRBV5-8, the J call TRBJ2-3; D is unresolved. The J call is in doubt because the DNA end fits TRBJ1-5 better. The CDR3 is 14 residues long. Looked up from germline, CDR1 is SGHTS and CDR2 is YDEGEE. The chain's CDR3 is CASSLGPGIDTQHF. The CDR3 region has the DNA TGTGCCAGCAGCTTGGGGCCGGGGATCGATACGCAGCATTTT.

This clonotype came up many times. The chain has TRBV6-5 and TRBJ1-2, with D possibly matching TRBD1 (5 bases). This CDR3 has 15 residues. The ends were cut back, 2 bases at V and 8 bases at J, with 18 bases in the middle. Germline V gene data show CDR1 as MNHEY and CDR2 as SVGAGI. CDR3 sequence reads: CASSYGRRSGLGYTF. CDR3 DNA sequence: TGTGCCAGCAGTTACGGGCGTAGGTCGGGACTGGGCTACACCTTC.

This clonotype was observed many times. DNA of the CDR3: TGTGCCAGCAGTTACGCACCAGCGGGGGGAAGCACCTACGAGCAGTACTTC. As protein: CASSYAPAGGSTYEQYF. J is TRBJ2-7 and V is TRBV6-9, with 9 nucleotides matching TRBD2. CDR1 MNHGY and CDR2 SVAAGI come from the germline V gene. The CDR3 length is 17 residues. Germline trimming cut 3 bases from V and 2 bases from J; bases unmatched to any gene: 11.

There are many counts of this clonotype. V and J are TRBV5-1 and TRBJ2-2; tentatively, D is TRBD1 (5 bases). Trimming left V 1 base short and J 1 base short, with 5 bases between. CDR1 and CDR2 from the germline V gene are SGHRS and YFSETQ. CDR3 length: 14 residues. In DNA form, the CDR3 reads TGCGCCAGCAGCTTGACAGGGAACACCGGGGAGCTGTTTTTT. Translated, it gives CASSLTGNTGELFF.

This clonotype was counted many times. The chain uses TRBV12-3 or TRBV12-4 and TRBJ2-7; unclear D gene. The CDR3 loop spans 15 amino acids. The V end was cut by 0 bases, the J end by 2 bases, with 11 bases between. The CDR3 nucleotides are TGTGCCAGCAGTTTAGCCCATGGCAGCCCCTACGAGCAGTACTTC. This encodes CASSLAHGSPYEQYF.